The clone carrying this T cell receptor (beta chain) was recorded many times. The time point is: newly diagnosed GD, antithyroid drugs for less than 3 months. After RNA was extracted from PBMCs, the TCR library was made from it. CDR1 is KGHSH, CDR2 LQKENI, per germline. The CDR3 is 13 amino acids. V shed 3 bases and J shed 5 bases, with 10 bases lying between them. The sample belongs to a study of regulatory T cells in long-lasting Graves disease. Researchers made TCR beta libraries by using iRepertoire HTBI primers and running Arm-PCR on CDR3 regions. TCRdb redid the calling of the multiplex PCR reads with MiXCR, one entry per CDR3 protein. The sample includes fewer than 400,000 distinct CDR3 sequences, over 15% of them seen just once.

The sequencing used peripheral blood mononuclear cells (PBMCs), collected at new diagnosis, from a patient treated with antithyroid drugs. The V gene is TRBV18, the J gene TRBJ2-5; no firm D call. The receptor's source is a female donor with Graves disease. The CDR3 here is CASSPYVEETQYF. Here the CDR3 DNA reads TGTGCCAGCTCACCGTACGTGGAGGAGACCCAGTACTTC.